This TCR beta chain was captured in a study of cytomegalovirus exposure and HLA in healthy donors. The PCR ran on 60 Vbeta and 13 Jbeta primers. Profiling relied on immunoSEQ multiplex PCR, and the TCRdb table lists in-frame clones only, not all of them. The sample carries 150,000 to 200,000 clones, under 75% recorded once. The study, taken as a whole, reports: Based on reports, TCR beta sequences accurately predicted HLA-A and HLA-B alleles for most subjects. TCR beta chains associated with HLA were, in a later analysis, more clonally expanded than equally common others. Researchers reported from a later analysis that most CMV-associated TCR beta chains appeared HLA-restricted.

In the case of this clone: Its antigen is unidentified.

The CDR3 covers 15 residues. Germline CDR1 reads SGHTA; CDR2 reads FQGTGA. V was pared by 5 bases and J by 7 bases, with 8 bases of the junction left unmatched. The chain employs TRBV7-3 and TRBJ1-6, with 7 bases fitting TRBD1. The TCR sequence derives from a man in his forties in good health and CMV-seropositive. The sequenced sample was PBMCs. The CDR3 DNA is TGTGCCAGCAGCGAACAGGGGATAGGGAATTCACCCCTCCACTTT. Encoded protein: CASSEQGIGNSPLHF.